A single T cell receptor beta chain is shown here with its context. This CDR3 has 15 amino acids. Germline CDR1 MNHEY, CDR2 SVGAGI. Losses at the gene ends were 6 bases for V and 0 bases for J; bases not matched to a gene: 8. The data originate from a study of blood T cell repertoires in COVID-19. Clones were read by immunoSEQ multiplex PCR, and TCRdb kept only the in-frame ones, dropping some. The sample contains approximately 180,000 clones, 85% to 90% of which appear only once. The sample consisted of PBMCs or T cells enriched from blood (not recorded which). This receptor was identified in a woman between 40 and 55 years old with acute COVID-19. The rearrangement links TRBV6-5 to TRBJ2-7; 7 nucleotides line up with TRBD1. The CDR3 sequence: CASRKGQNPSYEQYF. In DNA form, the CDR3 reads TGTGCCAGCAGGAAGGGACAGAACCCCTCCTACGAGCAGTACTTC.